Below, 19 T cell receptor beta chains from the same sample are listed, as sequenced in a study of cytomegalovirus exposure and HLA in healthy donors. The primer mix had 60 Vbeta and 13 Jbeta primers. The assay was immunoSEQ multiplex PCR, and TCRdb's table has in-frame clones only and misses some. The sample lists some 130,000 clones, about four fifths occurring once. The sequenced sample was PBMCs. The receptors were gathered from a woman aged 35 to 49 in good health and CMV-seronegative.

This clone has just one count. The chain joins TRBV19 to TRBJ1-6, with D maybe TRBD1 (6 bases). The V and J ends lost 7 bases and 9 bases respectively, with 19 bases between them. Germline values: CDR1 LNHDA, CDR2 SQIVND (reference sequence). The CDR3 loop spans 15 amino acids. As DNA, the CDR3 is TGTGCCAGTAAGGGGGAAGGGTATGACGTTTCACCCCTCCACTTT. This codes for CASKGEGYDVSPLHF.

This rearrangement joins TRBV7-2 to TRBJ2-7, with no clear D. Trimming shortened V by 0 bases and J by 6 bases, and 12 bases separated the two germline ends. CDR3 length: 14 residues. Germline V CDR1 and CDR2: SGHTA, FQGNSA. Here the CDR3 reads CASSLALPGFEQYF. CDR3 bases: TGTGCCAGCAGCTTAGCGCTGCCCGGGTTCGAGCAGTACTTC.

The rearrangement joins TRBV28 to TRBJ1-2; D uncertain. Germline loops: CDR1 MDHEN, CDR2 SYDVKM. Trimming removed 5 bases at V and 1 base at J, with 5 bases between. The CDR3 consists of 12 residues. The CDR3, as DNA: TGTGCCAGCAGTGTCGGTAACTATGGCTACACCTTC. This codes for CASSVGNYGYTF.

This clone occurred a few times. The same CDR3 also results from other DNA sequences found in this sample. The chain carries TRBV6-5 and TRBJ2-2; D is perhaps TRBD2 (5 bases). V was trimmed by 5 bases and J by 7 bases, leaving 8 bases between them. The CDR3 consists of 12 residues. Germline V gene data show CDR1 as MNHEY and CDR2 as SVGAGI. CDR3 nucleotide sequence: TGTGCCAGCAGTCCCCGGGGCGGGGAGCTGTTTTTT. Protein product: CASSPRGGELFF.

The chain carries TRBV5-1 and TRBJ2-7; TRBD1 might be the D (6 bases). The CDR3 runs to 15 residues. V was clipped by 0 bases and J by 0 bases, with 10 bases between them. Germline V gives CDR1 SGHRS, CDR2 YFSETQ. The chain's CDR3 is CASSLEGVSSYEQYF. DNA of the CDR3: TGCGCCAGCAGCTTGGAGGGGGTTAGCTCCTACGAGCAGTACTTC.

V gene TRBV5-1 combines with J gene TRBJ1-4; 9 positions agree with TRBD1. V lost 4 bases, J lost 8 bases, and 6 bases stayed unmatched. The CDR3 length is 14 residues. CDR1 SGHRS and CDR2 YFSETQ come from the germline V gene. CDR3 coding DNA: TGCGCCAGCAGCCAGGGACAGGGCCACGAAAAACTGTTTTTT. Protein sequence: CASSQGQGHEKLFF.

This chain links TRBV27 with TRBJ2-5; unclear D gene. V dropped 5 bases and J dropped 11 bases, with 21 bases sitting between them. Germline values: CDR1 MNHEY, CDR2 SMNVEV (reference sequence). The CDR3 has 14 residues. As DNA, the CDR3 is TGTGCCAGCAGTCCTCGTGGCAGTTTATACGGGCAGTACTTC. Its translation: CASSPRGSLYGQYF.

With regard to this clone: At the DNA level, this CDR3 is encoded by other sequences in the same sample as well. The V and J genes are TRBV5-1 and TRBJ2-3; TRBD1 is a possible D gene (6 bases). The V end was cut by 7 bases, the J end by 0 bases, with 12 bases between. The CDR3 is made up of 14 amino acids. Per germline, CDR1 SGHRS and CDR2 YFSETQ. CDR3 sequence (DNA): TGCGCCAGCCGCGGACAGACCAGCACAGATACGCAGTATTTT. Its protein is CASRGQTSTDTQYF.

This clone has only one observation. The V and J genes are TRBV28 and TRBJ2-4; possible D gene TRBD1, 6 bases. CDR3 length equals 14 residues. Germline lookup yields CDR1 MDHEN and CDR2 SYDVKM. V gave up 7 bases and J gave up 0 bases, with 10 bases separating them. In DNA form, the CDR3 reads TGTGCCAGCAAAGGGGGTCAAGCCAAAAACATTCAGTACTTC. Translating gives CASKGGQAKNIQYF.

The genes are TRBV2 and TRBJ1-2, with D unresolved. Germline CDR1 reads SNHLY; CDR2 reads FYNNEI. The CDR3 is 13 residues long. V was pared by 7 bases and J by 7 bases, with 16 bases between. The CDR3 here is CASTGGSKGGYTF. DNA of the CDR3: TGTGCCAGCACCGGAGGTTCTAAGGGTGGCTACACCTTC.

This clone showed up just a few times. The chain employs TRBV5-1 and TRBJ1-1, with D possibly matching TRBD1 (6 bases). Per the germline V gene, CDR1 is SGHRS and CDR2 is YFSETQ. CDR3 length: 13 residues. Deletions cut 4 bases from V and 6 bases from J, with 13 bases between. The CDR3 nucleotides are TGCGCCAGCAGCGGACAGAGCCCCTCTGAAGCTTTCTTT. Residues: CASSGQSPSEAFF.

V is TRBV28 and J is TRBJ2-7; the match to TRBD1 covers 8 bases. Germline CDR1 is MDHEN and CDR2 is SYDVKM. CDR3 length equals 16 residues. V dropped 6 bases and J dropped 3; count of bases not matched to a gene: 13. CDR3: CASSSGQGNLDYEQYF. As DNA, the CDR3 is TGTGCCAGCAGCTCCGGACAGGGAAATCTGGACTACGAGCAGTACTTC.

CDR3 in amino acids: CAWRTGTGKGQPQHF. The CDR3, as DNA: TGTGCCTGGAGGACGGGGACAGGGAAGGGTCAGCCCCAGCATTTT. The chain carries TRBV30 and TRBJ1-5, with 9 bases fitting TRBD1. The germline gives CDR1 GTSNPN, CDR2 SVGIG (reference sequence). V lost 3 bases, J lost 6 bases, and 9 bases stayed unmatched. CDR3 size: 15 residues.

This clone came up once. The chain combines TRBV15 with TRBJ2-5; D is undetermined. V shed 0 bases and J shed 1 base, with 6 bases lying between them. CDR1 LNHNV and CDR2 YYDKDF come from the germline V gene (reference sequence). This CDR3 has 14 residues. CDR3 region: CATSRDKSQETQYF. CDR3 bases: TGTGCCACCAGCAGAGATAAATCCCAAGAGACCCAGTACTTC.

CDR3 coding DNA: TGTGCCAGCATTTCGCCGGCTGACAGGGCTGAAGCTTTCTTT. This encodes CASISPADRAEAFF. The V call is TRBV6-4, the J call TRBJ1-1; 7 nucleotides align to TRBD1. The germline gives CDR1 MRHNA, CDR2 SNTAGT. This CDR3 has 14 residues. V dropped 7 bases and J dropped 6; count of bases not matched to a gene: 11.

In this sample, this clone turned up a few times. This chain uses TRBV6-1 with TRBJ1-1; D remains unclear. Germline values: CDR1 MNHNS, CDR2 SASEGT. This CDR3 has 11 residues. Trimming took 7 bases from V and 1 from J, leaving 4 bases between them. CDR3 nucleotide sequence: TGTGCCAGCACCAAGAACACTGAAGCTTTCTTT. Encoded protein: CASTKNTEAFF.

The genes are TRBV4-2 and TRBJ1-5, with 11 nucleotides matching TRBD1. The germline V gene encodes CDR1 LGHNA and CDR2 YNFKEQ. This CDR3 has 15 amino acids. J gave up 2 bases and V 3 bases, and 0 bases lay outside the gene matches. The CDR3 nucleotides are TGTGCCAGCAGCCAGGGACAGGGGGGCAATCAGCCCCAGCATTTT. This translates into CASSQGQGGNQPQHF.

CDR3 sequence: CASSLIQGAYSPLHF. The CDR3 DNA is TGTGCCAGCAGCTTAATACAGGGGGCGTATTCACCCCTCCACTTT. The chain recombines TRBV28 with TRBJ1-6, with 9 positions matching TRBD1. The ends lost 6 bases at V and 8 bases at J; junction bases unmatched: 8. This CDR3 comprises 15 residues. CDR1 is MDHEN and CDR2 is SYDVKM in the germline V gene.

This rearrangement joins TRBV7-2 to TRBJ2-5, with D possibly TRBD1 on 6 matching bases. V lost 4 bases and J lost 2, with 20 bases in between. CDR1 and CDR2 from the germline V gene are SGHTA and FQGNSA. This CDR3 spans 17 amino acids. The CDR3 region is CASSSRRDKRRQETQYF. CDR3 bases: TGTGCCAGCAGCTCCCGCCGGGACAAAAGAAGACAAGAGACCCAGTACTTC.